The clone carrying this T cell receptor beta chain was recorded many times. The data derive from a study of Graves' ophthalmopathy and Graves' hyperthyroidism. This CDR3 is 14 amino acids long. The junction had 2 bases not matched to a gene; V was cut back by 4 bases and J by 1 base. Germline loops: CDR1 SNHLY, CDR2 FYNNEI. Beta-chain TCR CDR3 regions were amplified from RNA transcripts. The first round was an RT-PCR with HTBI primers, and the second round was a multiplex PCR. One entry per CDR3 protein results from TCRdb running MiXCR on the multiplex PCR reads. The sample includes hundreds of thousands of distinct CDR3 sequences, under 25% of them seen just once.

The sequencing input was peripheral blood. The chain uses TRBV2 and TRBJ2-5, with TRBD1 matching over 8 bases. The receptor was isolated from a woman aged 18-29 years with stable Graves' hyperthyroidism. CDR3 DNA sequence: TGTGCCAGCAGTGGGACAGGGCGCCAAGAGACCCAGTACTTC. This translates into CASSGTGRQETQYF.